This entry lists 8 T cell receptor beta chains sequenced from one sample in a study of CD8+CD57+ T cells in acquired aplastic anemia. Both TCR beta VDJ combination and CDR3 sequence profiling were carried out. Genomic DNA was the template for this profiling. A single record per CDR3 protein comes from TCRdb applying MiXCR to the reads. The sample holds more than 250,000 distinct CDR3 sequences, roughly three fifths seen once. What was sequenced was sorted CD4+, CD8+, or CD8+CD57+ T cells (not recorded which) from PBMCs. These receptor sequences come from a human donor with severe aplastic anemia or a healthy control (not recorded which).

The chain employs TRBV7-3 and TRBJ1-2; TRBD1 matches at 10 bases. Germline trimming cut 5 bases from V and 7 bases from J; bases unmatched to any gene: 10. Germline V gene sequence: CDR1 SGHTA, CDR2 FQGTGA. The CDR3 extends over 15 amino acids. In nucleotides, the CDR3 is TGTGCCAGCAGCCAACACGGACAGGGGGTGTCTGGCTACACCTTC. Its translation is CASSQHGQGVSGYTF.

This chain's CDR3 is CASTSPSYEQYF. The CDR3 nucleotides are TGCGCCAGCACGTCCCCCTCCTACGAGCAGTACTTC. The chain carries TRBV10-2 and TRBJ2-7; D gene uncertain. The CDR3 has 12 residues. Germline V lookup: CDR1 WSHSY, CDR2 SAAADI. Deletions cut 7 bases from V and 0 bases from J, with 7 bases between.

The chain has TRBV7-2 and TRBJ2-5, with 10 bases matching TRBD1. The J call may not be correct, given that the DNA end is closer to TRBJ2-7. This CDR3 spans 14 amino acids. Germline V gene lookup returns CDR1 SGHTA and CDR2 FQGNSA. The CDR3 DNA sequence: TGTGCCAGCAGCTGGGGGACAGGGGAAGACGAGCAGTACTTC. Translated: CASSWGTGEDEQYF.

Regarding this clonotype: Germline and junction disagree at one end, which may indicate a read error. The gene calls are TRBV10-3 and TRBJ2-7; the D gene could be TRBD1 or TRBD2 (5 bases each). CDR1 is ENHRY and CDR2 is SYGVKD in the germline V gene. This CDR3 has 13 amino acids. CDR3 protein: CASSRPGPYEQYF. The CDR3 bases are TGTGCCAGCAGTCGACCGGGACCCTACGAGCAGTACTTC.

The chain uses TRBV12-3 or TRBV12-4 and TRBJ2-5; D unclear. Deletions cut 3 bases from V and 2 bases from J, with 10 bases between. This CDR3 is 14 amino acids long. The CDR3 nucleotides read TGTGCCAGCAGTTTGACCGGGCATCAAGAGACCCAGTACTTC. This codes for CASSLTGHQETQYF.

About this clonotype itself: The conserved final phenylalanine or tryptophan is absent from the CDR3, which likely points to a read error. The chain uses TRBV5-4 and TRBJ1-1, with no clear D. The CDR3 extends over 11 amino acids. In germline, CDR1 is SGHNT, CDR2 YYREEE (reference sequence). The ends were cut back, 5 bases at V and 3 bases at J, with 5 bases in the middle. Here the CDR3 DNA reads TGTGCCAGCAGGGAGGACACTGAAGCTTTCCTT. Protein: CASREDTEAFL.

CDR3 protein: CASSQTGDNEKLFF. The DNA for the CDR3 is TGCGCCAGCAGCCAGACAGGGGATAATGAAAAACTGTTTTTT. The J gene is TRBJ1-4, the V gene TRBV5-1, with 8 bases matching TRBD1. The CDR3 loop spans 14 amino acids. The germline gives CDR1 SGHRS, CDR2 YFSETQ. The junction had 3 bases not matched to a gene; V was cut back by 4 bases and J by 4 bases.

This clonotype was detected only once. A junction boundary mismatches the germline segment, possibly from a read error. The chain has TRBV9 and TRBJ1-5; 10 bases map to TRBD1. This CDR3 is built from 14 residues. Germline V gene lookup returns CDR1 SGDLS and CDR2 YYNGEE. As DNA, the CDR3 is TGCGCCAGCAGCCCGGACAGGGGGACCCAACCCCAGCATTTT. Translated: CASSPDRGTQPQHF.